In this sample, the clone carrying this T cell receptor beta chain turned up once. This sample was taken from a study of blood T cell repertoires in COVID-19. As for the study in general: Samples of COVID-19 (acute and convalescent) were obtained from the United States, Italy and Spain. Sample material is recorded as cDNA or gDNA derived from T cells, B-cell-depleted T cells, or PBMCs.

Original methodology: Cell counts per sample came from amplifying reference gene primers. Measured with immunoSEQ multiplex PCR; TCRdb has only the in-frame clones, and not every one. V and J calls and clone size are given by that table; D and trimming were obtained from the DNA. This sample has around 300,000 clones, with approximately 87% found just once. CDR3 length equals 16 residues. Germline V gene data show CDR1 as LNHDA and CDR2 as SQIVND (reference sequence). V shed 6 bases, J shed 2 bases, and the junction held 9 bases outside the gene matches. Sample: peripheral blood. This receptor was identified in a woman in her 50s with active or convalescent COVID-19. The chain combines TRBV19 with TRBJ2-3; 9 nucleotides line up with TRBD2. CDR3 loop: CASRRLRGGTTDTQYF. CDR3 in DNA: TGTGCCAGTAGAAGGTTGCGGGGGGGGACCACAGATACGCAGTATTTT.